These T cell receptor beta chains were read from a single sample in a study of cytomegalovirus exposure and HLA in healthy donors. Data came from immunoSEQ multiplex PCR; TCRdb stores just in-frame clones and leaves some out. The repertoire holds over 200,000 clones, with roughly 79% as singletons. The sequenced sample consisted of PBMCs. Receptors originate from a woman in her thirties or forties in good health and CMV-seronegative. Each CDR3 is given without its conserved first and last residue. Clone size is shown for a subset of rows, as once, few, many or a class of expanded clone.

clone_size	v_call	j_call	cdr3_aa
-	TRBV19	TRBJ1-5	ASYREGQPQH
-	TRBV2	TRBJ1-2	ASRDRGSVYGYT
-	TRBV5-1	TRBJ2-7	ASSMDSSGDEQY
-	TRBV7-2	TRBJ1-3	ASSISHFSGNTIY
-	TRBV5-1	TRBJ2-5	ASSLGSRGGDETQY
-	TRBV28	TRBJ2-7	ASRVIQSGSYEQY
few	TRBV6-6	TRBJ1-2	ASSYAQGNYGYT
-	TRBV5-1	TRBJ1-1	ASSDPGTGGRTEAF
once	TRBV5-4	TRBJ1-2	ASSPPGTGGAGDYGYT
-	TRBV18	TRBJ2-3	ASSPPGTGSTDTQY
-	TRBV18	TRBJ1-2	ASSPWGLDGYT
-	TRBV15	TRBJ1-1	ATSRPPGRNTEAF
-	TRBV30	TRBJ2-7	AWAQSYEQY
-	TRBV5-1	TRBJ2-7	ASSLGGDSRLEEQY
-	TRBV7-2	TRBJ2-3	ASSLAAGGGTDTQY
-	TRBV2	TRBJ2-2	ASSRTRGGPPNAGELF
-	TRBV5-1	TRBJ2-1	ASAKGVLLMEQF
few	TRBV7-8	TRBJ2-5	ASSLVGRGRETQY
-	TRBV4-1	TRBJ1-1	ASSQELGAEAF
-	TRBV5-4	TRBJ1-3	ASSPTGAGNTIY
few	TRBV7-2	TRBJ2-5	ASSPMGTAPAQY
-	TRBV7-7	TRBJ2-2	ASTRGNTGELF
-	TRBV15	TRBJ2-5	ATSTPPGQGQPQY
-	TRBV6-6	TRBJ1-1	ATDSRGLTNTEAF
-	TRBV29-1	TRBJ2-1	SVTGTGALDEQF
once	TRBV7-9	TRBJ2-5	ASSYKETQY
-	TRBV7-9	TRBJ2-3	ASGVAGGPDTQY
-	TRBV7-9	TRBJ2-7	ASSSWTATYEQY
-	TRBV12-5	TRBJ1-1	ASGSTTGTGPTEAF
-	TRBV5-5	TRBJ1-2	ASNSRQGNYGYT
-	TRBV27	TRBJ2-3	ASSPLGTSGGAGGTQY
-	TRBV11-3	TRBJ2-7	ASSVRGGALYEQY
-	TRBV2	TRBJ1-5	ASSERTENQPQH
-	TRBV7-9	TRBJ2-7	ASSLRGKAYEQY
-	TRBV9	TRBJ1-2	ASSVVGSSNYGYT
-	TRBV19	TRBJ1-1	ASRAGVSLFDTEAF
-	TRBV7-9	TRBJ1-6	ASSLEVGTGSSPLH
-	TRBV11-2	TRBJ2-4	ASTSEMGTGQNIQY
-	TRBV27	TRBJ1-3	ASRTRAGNTIY
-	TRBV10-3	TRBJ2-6	ATQQGSGANVLT
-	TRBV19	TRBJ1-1	ASSKSANTEAF
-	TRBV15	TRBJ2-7	ATARGSYEQY
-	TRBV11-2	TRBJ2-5	ASSLGTGVGPSEGETQY
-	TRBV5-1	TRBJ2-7	ASSLQGARREQY
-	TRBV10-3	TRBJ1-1	ATSGGGIPTEAF
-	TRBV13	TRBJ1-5	ASSLGRSNQPQH
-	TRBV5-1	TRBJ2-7	ASSSEGCEQY
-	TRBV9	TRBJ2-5	ASSPGGAQETQY
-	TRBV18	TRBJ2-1	ASSPYSNNEQF
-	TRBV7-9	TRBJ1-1	ASSLETGFDTEAF
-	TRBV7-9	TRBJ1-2	ASSTGGTTSGGYT
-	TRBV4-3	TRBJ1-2	ASSRTGAGDGYT
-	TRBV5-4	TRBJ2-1	ASTPPGYNEQF
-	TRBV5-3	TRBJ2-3	ARSQLPGSKSTDTQY
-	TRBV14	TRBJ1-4	ASSQEIPSNTDNEKLF
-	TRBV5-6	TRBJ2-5	ASSLATGTQY
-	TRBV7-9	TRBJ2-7	ASSLGRGGYEQY
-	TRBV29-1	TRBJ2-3	SWTSGVARTDTQY
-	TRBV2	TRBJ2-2	ASNDQSVTGELF
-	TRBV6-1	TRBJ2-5	ASSEPGKETQY